This TCR beta chain was sequenced during a study of spatial heterogeneity in lung cancer. Noted time point: blood at routine non-recurrence follow-up after resection. This clonotype appeared many times. TCRdb re-called the 5' RACE reads with MiXCR, one entry per CDR3 protein. The sample includes 35,000 to 45,000 distinct CDR3 sequences, roughly 7.8% of them seen just once. The CDR3 loop spans 15 amino acids. The trim removed 2 bases at V and 7 bases at J, leaving 6 bases unmatched. Per germline, CDR1 ENHRY and CDR2 SYGVKD. The genes are TRBV10-3 and TRBJ2-2; the match to TRBD1 covers 8 bases. The receptor comes from a male donor with early-stage non-small cell lung cancer. Here the sequenced sample was PBMCs, taken at follow-up. CDR3 sequence reads: CAISEGQGSGGELFF. CDR3 DNA sequence: TGTGCCATCAGTGAGGGACAGGGAAGCGGCGGGGAGCTGTTTTTT.